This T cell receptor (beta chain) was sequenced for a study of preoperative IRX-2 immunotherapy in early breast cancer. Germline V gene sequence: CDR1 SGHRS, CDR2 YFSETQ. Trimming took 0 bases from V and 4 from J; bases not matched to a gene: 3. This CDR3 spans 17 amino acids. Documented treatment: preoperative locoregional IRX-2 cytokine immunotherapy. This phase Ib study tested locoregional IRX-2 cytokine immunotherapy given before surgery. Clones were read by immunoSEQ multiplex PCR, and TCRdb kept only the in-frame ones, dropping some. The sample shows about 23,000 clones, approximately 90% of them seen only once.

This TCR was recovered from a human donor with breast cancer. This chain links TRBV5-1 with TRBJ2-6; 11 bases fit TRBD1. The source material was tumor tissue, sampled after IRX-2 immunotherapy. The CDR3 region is CASSLGTGGSGANVLTF. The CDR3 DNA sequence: TGCGCCAGCAGCTTGGGGACAGGGGGCTCAGGGGCCAACGTCCTGACTTTC.